These T cell receptor beta chains were read from a single sample in a study of control samples from healthy donors and cancer patients. Repertoires were generated with immunoSEQ multiplex PCR, while TCRdb's copy carries only in-frame clones and drops some. Among over 150,000 clones listed, around 95% were seen once. The sequenced material came from blood. Receptors were obtained from a man aged 40-49 years in good health. Both conserved end residues are part of each CDR3. A D gene is named only where the DNA matches it firmly. Clone size is stated in some rows and not others, as once, few, many or a class when expanded.

-	-	TRBV5-1	TRBJ1-1	CASSLQGRDTEAFF	TGCGCCAGCAGCTTGCAGGGGCGGGACACTGAAGCTTTCTTT
-	-	TRBV30	TRBJ1-2	CAWSRDRFGYTF	TGTGCCTGGTCCCGAGACAGATTCGGCTACACCTTC
-	-	TRBV4-1	TRBJ2-6	CASSPGAGANVLTF	TGCGCCAGCAGCCCCGGAGCTGGGGCCAACGTCCTGACTTTC
once	TRBD1	TRBV4-1	TRBJ1-4	CASSQDQGTGRKLFF	TGCGCCAGCAGCCAAGATCAAGGGACAGGGCGGAAACTGTTTTTT
-	TRBD1	TRBV6-2/TRBV6-3	TRBJ1-2	CASSRQGIGYGYTF	TGTGCCAGCAGTCGACAGGGGATAGGCTATGGCTACACCTTC
-	-	TRBV28	TRBJ1-6	CASGETYNSPLHF	TGTGCCAGTGGGGAAACCTATAATTCACCCCTCCACTTT
-	TRBD2	TRBV7-2	TRBJ2-7	CASSPLGGSYEQYF	TGTGCCAGCAGCCCCCTCGGGGGGTCCTACGAGCAGTACTTC
-	-	TRBV4-1	TRBJ2-6	CASSPPRRGGNGANVLTF	TGCGCCAGCAGTCCCCCTCGGAGGGGCGGCAATGGGGCCAACGTCCTGACTTTC
-	TRBD1	TRBV12-5	TRBJ1-5	CASGLGQGRGQPQHF	TGTGCTAGTGGTTTAGGACAGGGACGAGGTCAGCCCCAGCATTTT
-	TRBD1	TRBV5-1	TRBJ1-3	CASSPGQISGNTIYF	TGCGCCAGCAGCCCGGGACAGATCTCTGGAAACACCATATATTTT
once	TRBD1	TRBV6-2/TRBV6-3	TRBJ2-7	CASSYDQRTGTYEQYF	TGTGCCAGCAGTTACGACCAGCGGACAGGGACCTACGAGCAGTACTTC
-	TRBD1	TRBV19	TRBJ1-5	CASSVQGGNQPQHF	TGTGCCAGTAGCGTACAGGGGGGGAATCAGCCCCAGCATTTT
-	-	TRBV9	TRBJ2-7	CASSISGSSYEQYF	TGTGCCAGCAGCATATCAGGAAGCTCCTACGAGCAGTACTTC
-	-	TRBV7-2	TRBJ1-6	CASTQRGTNSPLHF	TGTGCCAGCACCCAGCGGGGGACGAATTCACCCCTCCACTTT
-	-	TRBV7-2	TRBJ1-5	CASSPDSLGGQPQHF	TGTGCCAGCAGCCCTGACAGCCTCGGTGGTCAGCCCCAGCATTTT
-	-	TRBV7-8	TRBJ1-6	CASSLERASPLHF	TGTGCCAGCAGCTTAGAGCGGGCTTCACCCCTCCACTTT
-	TRBD2	TRBV12-3/TRBV12-4	TRBJ2-5	CASSPLAGETQYF	TGTGCCAGCAGCCCCCTAGCGGGGGAGACCCAGTACTTC
-	-	TRBV11-2	TRBJ1-6	CASSYTGIQNSPLHF	TGTGCCAGCAGCTACACGGGGATCCAAAATTCACCCCTCCACTTT
-	-	TRBV6-1	TRBJ1-6	CASSEDALAGNSPLHF	TGTGCCAGCAGTGAAGACGCCTTGGCAGGGAATTCACCCCTCCACTTT
-	-	TRBV5-1	TRBJ1-1	CASSLNTNTEAFF	TGCGCCAGCAGCTTGAACACGAACACTGAAGCTTTCTTT
-	-	TRBV29-1	TRBJ1-1	CSAGGANTEAFF	TGCAGCGCCGGGGGTGCGAACACTGAAGCTTTCTTT
once	-	TRBV24-1	TRBJ1-5	CATSDASGTVNQPQHF	TGTGCCACCAGTGATGCCTCAGGGACGGTCAATCAGCCCCAGCATTTT
-	-	TRBV9	TRBJ1-3	CASSVGGTGGNTIYF	TGTGCCAGCAGCGTCGGGGGTACTGGTGGAAACACCATATATTTT
-	-	TRBV10-2	TRBJ1-1	CASPTPTRGDRNTEAFF	TGCGCCAGCCCTACTCCTACACGGGGGGATAGGAACACTGAAGCTTTCTTT
few	-	TRBV11-2	TRBJ1-1	CASSLGGPEAFF	TGTGCCAGCAGCCTAGGTGGTCCTGAAGCTTTCTTT
-	TRBD1	TRBV6-1	TRBJ1-5	CASSGRQGALDQPQHF	TGTGCCAGCAGTGGCCGACAGGGGGCTCTGGACCAGCCCCAGCATTTT
-	-	TRBV20-1	TRBJ1-3	CSASIPRGESGNTIYF	TGCAGTGCTAGTATCCCCCGTGGGGAATCTGGAAACACCATATATTTT
-	-	TRBV6-2/TRBV6-3	TRBJ2-3	CASSPGYRRSTDTQYF	TGTGCCAGCAGCCCCGGGTATAGGAGAAGCACAGATACGCAGTATTTT